The present T cell receptor (beta chain) was sequenced within a study of identifying expanded T cells in peripheral blood. The V and J ends lost 3 bases and 0 bases respectively, with 8 bases between them. Germline CDR1 MNHNY, CDR2 SVGAGI (reference sequence). The CDR3 has 14 amino acids. Healthy donors had no documented immune events, such as infections, while sampled. The repertoire was sequenced with immunoSEQ multiplex PCR; TCRdb's copy has only in-frame clones and lacks some. The sample lists 100,000 or so clones, around 88% occurring once. This receptor was obtained from a person aged 18 to 75 in good health. The chain couples TRBV6-6 to TRBJ1-1, with D unresolved. The source material was blood. The CDR3 nucleotides read TGTGCCAGCAGTTATCCGCGCATGAACACTGAAGCTTTCTTT. Its translation is CASSYPRMNTEAFF.